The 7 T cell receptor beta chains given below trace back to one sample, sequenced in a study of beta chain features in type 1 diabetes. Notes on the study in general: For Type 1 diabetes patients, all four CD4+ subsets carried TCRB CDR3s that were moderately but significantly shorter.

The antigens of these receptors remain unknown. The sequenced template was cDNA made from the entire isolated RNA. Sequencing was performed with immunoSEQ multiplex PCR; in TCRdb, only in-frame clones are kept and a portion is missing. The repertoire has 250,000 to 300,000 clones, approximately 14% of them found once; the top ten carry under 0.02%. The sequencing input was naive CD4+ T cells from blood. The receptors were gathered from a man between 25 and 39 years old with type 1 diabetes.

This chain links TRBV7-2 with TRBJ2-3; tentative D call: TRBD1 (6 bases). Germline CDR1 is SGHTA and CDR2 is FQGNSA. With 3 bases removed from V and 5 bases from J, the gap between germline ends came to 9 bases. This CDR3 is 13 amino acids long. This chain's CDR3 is CASSFAGEDTQYF. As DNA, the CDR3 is TGTGCCAGCAGCTTCGCAGGGGAAGATACGCAGTATTTT.

CDR3 DNA sequence: TGTGTTAGATGCCCGAATATTAAGAACTATGGCTACACCTTC. Translated: CVRCPNIKNYGYTF. The genes are TRBV19 and TRBJ1-2; D remains unclear. This CDR3 has 14 residues. CDR1 is LNHDA and CDR2 is SQIVND in the germline V gene (reference sequence).

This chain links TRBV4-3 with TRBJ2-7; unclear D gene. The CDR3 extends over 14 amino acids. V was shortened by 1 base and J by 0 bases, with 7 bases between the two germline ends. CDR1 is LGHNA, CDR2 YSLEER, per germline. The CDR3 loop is CASSQGIGSYEQYF. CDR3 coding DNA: TGCGCCAGCAGCCAAGGAATCGGCTCCTACGAGCAGTACTTC.

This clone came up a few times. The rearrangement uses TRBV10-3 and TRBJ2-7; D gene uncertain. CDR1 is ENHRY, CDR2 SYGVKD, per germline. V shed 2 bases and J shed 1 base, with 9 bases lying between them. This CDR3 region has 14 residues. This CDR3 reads CAISERSGSYEQYF. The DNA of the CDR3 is TGTGCCATCAGTGAGAGGTCCGGGTCCTACGAGCAGTACTTC.

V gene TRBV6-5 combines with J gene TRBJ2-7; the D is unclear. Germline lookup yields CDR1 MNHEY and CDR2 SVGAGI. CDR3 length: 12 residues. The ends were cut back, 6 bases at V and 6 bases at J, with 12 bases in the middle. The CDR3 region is CASSTLAGEQYF. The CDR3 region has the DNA TGTGCCAGCAGCACCTTAGCCGGCGAGCAGTACTTC.

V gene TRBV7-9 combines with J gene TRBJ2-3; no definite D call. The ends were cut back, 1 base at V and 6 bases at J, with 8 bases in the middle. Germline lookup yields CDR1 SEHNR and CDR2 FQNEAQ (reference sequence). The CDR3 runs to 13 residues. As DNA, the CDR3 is TGTGCCAGCAGCTTAGGTCCGTCCGATACGCAGTATTTT. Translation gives CASSLGPSDTQYF.

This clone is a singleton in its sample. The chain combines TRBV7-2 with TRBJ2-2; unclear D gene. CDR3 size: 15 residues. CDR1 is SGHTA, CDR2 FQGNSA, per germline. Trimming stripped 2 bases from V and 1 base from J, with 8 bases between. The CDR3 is CASSLTGQNTGELFF. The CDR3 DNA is TGTGCCAGCAGCTTAACGGGTCAGAACACCGGGGAGCTGTTTTTT.